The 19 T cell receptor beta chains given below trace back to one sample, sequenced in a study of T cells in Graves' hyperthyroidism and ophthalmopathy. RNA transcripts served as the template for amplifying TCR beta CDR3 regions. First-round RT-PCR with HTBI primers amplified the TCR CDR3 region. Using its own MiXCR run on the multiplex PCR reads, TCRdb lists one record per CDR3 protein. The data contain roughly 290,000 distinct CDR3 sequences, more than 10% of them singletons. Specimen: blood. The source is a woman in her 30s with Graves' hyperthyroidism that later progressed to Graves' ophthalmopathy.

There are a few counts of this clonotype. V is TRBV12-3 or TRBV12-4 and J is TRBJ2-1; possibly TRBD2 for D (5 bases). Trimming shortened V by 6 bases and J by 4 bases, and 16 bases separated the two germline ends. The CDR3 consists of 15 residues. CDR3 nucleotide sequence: TGTGCCAGCAGACCTGTTGCGGGCCTTTACAATGAGCAGTTCTTC. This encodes CASRPVAGLYNEQFF.

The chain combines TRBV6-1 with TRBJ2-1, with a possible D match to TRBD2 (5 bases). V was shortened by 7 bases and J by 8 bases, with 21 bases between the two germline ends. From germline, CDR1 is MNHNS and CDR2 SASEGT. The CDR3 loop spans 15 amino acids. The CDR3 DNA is TGTGCCAGCACCCCCCCCACGATGGGAGACCATGAGCAGTTCTTC. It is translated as CASTPPTMGDHEQFF.

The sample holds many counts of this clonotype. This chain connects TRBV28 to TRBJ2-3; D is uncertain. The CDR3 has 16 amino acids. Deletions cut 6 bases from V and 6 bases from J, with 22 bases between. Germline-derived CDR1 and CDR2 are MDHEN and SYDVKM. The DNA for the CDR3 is TGTGCCAGCAGGCCCCTTGGTGAGGCGCTTGGGGATACGCAGTATTTT. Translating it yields CASRPLGEALGDTQYF.

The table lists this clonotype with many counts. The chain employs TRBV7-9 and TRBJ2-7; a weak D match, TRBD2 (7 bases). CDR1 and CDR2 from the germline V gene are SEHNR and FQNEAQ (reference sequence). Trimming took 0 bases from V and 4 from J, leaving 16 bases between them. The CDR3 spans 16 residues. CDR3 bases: TGTGCCAGCAGCTTAGCGACGCGGGGGCTTGATTACGAGCAGTACTTC. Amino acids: CASSLATRGLDYEQYF.

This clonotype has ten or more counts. CDR3 region: CASSPLAIAYNEQFF. CDR3 nucleotides: TGTGCCAGCTCACCCCTAGCGATAGCCTACAATGAGCAGTTCTTC. V is TRBV18 and J is TRBJ2-1; D may be TRBD2 (6 bases). Trimming took 3 bases from V and 2 from J, leaving 11 bases between them. The germline V gene encodes CDR1 KGHSH and CDR2 LQKENI. There are 15 residues in the CDR3.

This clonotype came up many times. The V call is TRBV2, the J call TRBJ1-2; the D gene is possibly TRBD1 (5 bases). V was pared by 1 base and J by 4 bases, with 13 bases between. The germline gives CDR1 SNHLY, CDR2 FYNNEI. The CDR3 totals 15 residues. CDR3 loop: CASSEVVGQIYGYTF. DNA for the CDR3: TGTGCCAGCAGTGAAGTCGTGGGGCAGATCTATGGCTACACCTTC.

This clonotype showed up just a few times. The DNA of the CDR3 is TGCAGTGCTAGAGTCGAAGCGGGAGGTCCTCACCGGCGAGATACGCAGTATTTT. Amino acid sequence: CSARVEAGGPHRRDTQYF. The chain uses TRBV20-1 and TRBJ2-3, with 9 positions matching TRBD2. After removal of 1 base from V and 5 bases from J, the junction contained 16 bases not matched to a gene. Germline V gene data show CDR1 as DFQATT and CDR2 as SNEGSKA (reference sequence). CDR3 size: 18 residues.

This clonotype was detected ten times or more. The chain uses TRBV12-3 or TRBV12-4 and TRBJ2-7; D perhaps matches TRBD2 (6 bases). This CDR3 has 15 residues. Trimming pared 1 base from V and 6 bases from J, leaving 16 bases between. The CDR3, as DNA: TGTGCCAGCAGTTTAGGGGCTAGCGCTCCCTCCGAGCAGTACTTC. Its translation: CASSLGASAPSEQYF.

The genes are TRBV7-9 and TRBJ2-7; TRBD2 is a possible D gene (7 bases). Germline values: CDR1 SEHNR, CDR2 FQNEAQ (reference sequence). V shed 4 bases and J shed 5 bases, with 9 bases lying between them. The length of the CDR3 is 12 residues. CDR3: CASSWGGHEQYF. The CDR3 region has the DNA TGTGCCAGCAGCTGGGGGGGCCACGAGCAGTACTTC.

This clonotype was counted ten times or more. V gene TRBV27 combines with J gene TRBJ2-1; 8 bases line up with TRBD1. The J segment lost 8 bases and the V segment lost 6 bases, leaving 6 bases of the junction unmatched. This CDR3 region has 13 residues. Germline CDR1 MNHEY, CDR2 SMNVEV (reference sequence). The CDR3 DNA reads TGTGCCAGCAGGTTACAGGGGGTCGATGAGCAGTTCTTC. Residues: CASRLQGVDEQFF.

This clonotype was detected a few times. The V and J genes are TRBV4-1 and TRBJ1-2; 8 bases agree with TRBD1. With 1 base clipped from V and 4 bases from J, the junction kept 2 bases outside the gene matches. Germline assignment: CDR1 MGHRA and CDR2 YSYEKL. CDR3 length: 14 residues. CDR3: CASSQGTGTYGYTF. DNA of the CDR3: TGCGCCAGCAGCCAAGGGACAGGGACCTATGGCTACACCTTC.

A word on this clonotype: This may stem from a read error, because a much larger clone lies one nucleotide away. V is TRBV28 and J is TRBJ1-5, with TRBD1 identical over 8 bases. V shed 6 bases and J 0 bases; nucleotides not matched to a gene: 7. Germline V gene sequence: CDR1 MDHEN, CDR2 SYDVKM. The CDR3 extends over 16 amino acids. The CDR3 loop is CASRTLQGVSNQPQHF. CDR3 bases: TGTGCCAGCAGAACCCTACAGGGGGTTAGCAATCAGCCCCAGCATTTT.

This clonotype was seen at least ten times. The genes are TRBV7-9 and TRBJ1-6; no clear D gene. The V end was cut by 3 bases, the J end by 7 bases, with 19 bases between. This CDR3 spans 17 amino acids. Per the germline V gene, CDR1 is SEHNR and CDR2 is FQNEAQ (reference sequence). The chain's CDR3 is CASSFHSIRDRNSPLHF. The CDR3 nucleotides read TGTGCCAGCAGCTTTCACTCCATCCGGGATAGGAATTCACCCCTCCACTTT.

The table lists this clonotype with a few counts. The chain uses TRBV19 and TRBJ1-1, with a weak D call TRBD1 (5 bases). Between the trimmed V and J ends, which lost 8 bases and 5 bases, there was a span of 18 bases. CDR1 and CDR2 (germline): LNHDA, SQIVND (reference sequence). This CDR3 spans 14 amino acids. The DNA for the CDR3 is TGTGCCAGTTACCAATGGCAGGGAAGGACTGAAGCTTTCTTT. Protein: CASYQWQGRTEAFF.

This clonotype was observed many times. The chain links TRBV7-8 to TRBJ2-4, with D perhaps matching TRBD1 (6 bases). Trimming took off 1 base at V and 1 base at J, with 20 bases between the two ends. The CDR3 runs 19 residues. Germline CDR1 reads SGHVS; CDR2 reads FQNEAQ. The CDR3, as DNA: TGTGCCAGCAGCTTAGAGAGGCAGGGGTTTAGCTCGGCCAAAAACATTCAGTACTTC. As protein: CASSLERQGFSSAKNIQYF.

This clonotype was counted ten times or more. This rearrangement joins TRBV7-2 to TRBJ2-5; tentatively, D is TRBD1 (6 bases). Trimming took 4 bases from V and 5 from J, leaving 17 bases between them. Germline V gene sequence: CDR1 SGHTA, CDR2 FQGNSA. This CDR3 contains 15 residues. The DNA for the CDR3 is TGTGCCAGCAGCTGGGAACAGGGATCCTTGGAGACCCAGTACTTC. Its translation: CASSWEQGSLETQYF.

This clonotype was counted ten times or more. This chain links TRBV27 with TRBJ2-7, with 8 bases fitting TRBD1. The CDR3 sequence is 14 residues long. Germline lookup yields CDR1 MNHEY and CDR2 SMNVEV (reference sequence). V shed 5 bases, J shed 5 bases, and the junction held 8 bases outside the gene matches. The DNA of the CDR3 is TGTGCCAGCAGTAACCGGGACAGGAGCCACGAGCAGTACTTC. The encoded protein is CASSNRDRSHEQYF.

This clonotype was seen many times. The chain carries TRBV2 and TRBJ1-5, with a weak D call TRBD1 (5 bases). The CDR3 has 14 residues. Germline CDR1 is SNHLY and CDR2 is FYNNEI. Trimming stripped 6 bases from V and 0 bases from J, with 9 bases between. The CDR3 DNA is TGTGCCAGCAGCGACAGTTATAGCAATCAGCCCCAGCATTTT. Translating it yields CASSDSYSNQPQHF.

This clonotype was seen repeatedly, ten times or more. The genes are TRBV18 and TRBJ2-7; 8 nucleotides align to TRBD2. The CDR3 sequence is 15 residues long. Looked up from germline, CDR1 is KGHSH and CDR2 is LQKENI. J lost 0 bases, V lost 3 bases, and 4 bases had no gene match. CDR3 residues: CASSPGLGISYEQYF. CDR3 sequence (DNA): TGTGCCAGCTCACCGGGACTAGGCATCTCCTACGAGCAGTACTTC.